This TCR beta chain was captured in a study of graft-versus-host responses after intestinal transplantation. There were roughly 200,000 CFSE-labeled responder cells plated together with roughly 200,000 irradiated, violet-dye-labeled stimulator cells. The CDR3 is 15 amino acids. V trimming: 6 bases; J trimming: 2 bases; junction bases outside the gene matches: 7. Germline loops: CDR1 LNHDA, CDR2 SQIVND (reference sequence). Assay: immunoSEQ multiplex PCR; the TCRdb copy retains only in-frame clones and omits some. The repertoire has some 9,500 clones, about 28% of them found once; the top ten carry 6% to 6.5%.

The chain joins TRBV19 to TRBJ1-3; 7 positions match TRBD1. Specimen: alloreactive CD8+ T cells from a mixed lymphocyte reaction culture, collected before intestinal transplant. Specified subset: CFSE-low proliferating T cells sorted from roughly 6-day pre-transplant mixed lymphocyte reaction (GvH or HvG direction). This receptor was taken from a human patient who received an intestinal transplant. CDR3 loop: CASRLQGLPGNTIYF. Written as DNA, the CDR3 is TGTGCCAGTAGGCTACAGGGGCTCCCTGGAAACACCATATATTTT. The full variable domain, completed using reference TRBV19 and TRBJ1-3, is DGGITQSPKYLFRKEGQNVTLSCEQNLNHDAMYWYRQDPGQGLRLIYYSQIVNDFQKGDIAEGYSVSREKKESFPLTVTSAQKNPTAFYLCASRLQGLPGNTIYFGEGSWLTVV.